These 20 T cell receptor beta chains were sequenced from one sample in a study of shared clonotypes between healthy human individuals. Naivety among CD8 cells was defined by CD45RO negativity and positive CCR7 selection, thereby excluding terminally differentiated effector memory CD45RA+ cells. TCRdb's table, derived via immunoSEQ multiplex PCR, lists solely in-frame clones and lacks some. The data hold about 2 million clones, with approximately 94% observed a single time. Material: naive CD8+ T cells sorted from blood. The receptors come from a man in his late teens or twenties in good health.

The genes are TRBV6-5 and TRBJ2-7; 8 bases are shared with TRBD2. The V gene's germline CDR1 is MNHEY and CDR2 SVGAGI. The CDR3 is 15 residues long. The V segment lost 4 bases and the J segment 6 bases; nucleotides outside the gene matches: 11. The CDR3 loop reads CASSSSGGPRAEQYF. The CDR3 nucleotides read TGTGCCAGCAGTTCCTCGGGAGGGCCGCGCGCCGAGCAGTACTTC.

As regards this clone: Other DNA variants within this sample encode the same CDR3. The chain uses TRBV9 and TRBJ2-7; TRBD1 agrees at 10 bases. The CDR3 extends over 15 amino acids. Losses at the gene ends were 3 bases for V and 2 bases for J; bases not matched to a gene: 5. The germline V gene encodes CDR1 SGDLS and CDR2 YYNGEE. The chain's CDR3 is CASSATGTGAYEQYF. CDR3 sequence (DNA): TGTGCCAGCAGCGCAACCGGGACAGGGGCCTACGAGCAGTACTTC.

A remark on this clone: An end of the junction differs from the germline gene, which may be a read error. The chain has TRBV28 and TRBJ2-7; TRBD1 might be the D (5 bases). This CDR3 has 11 residues. Germline V gene sequence: CDR1 MDHEN, CDR2 SYDVKM. The CDR3 coding sequence is TGCGTGACAGAGAGCTCCTACGAGCAGTACTTC. It is translated as CVTESSYEQYF.

The chain joins TRBV27 to TRBJ1-1, with a tentative D call TRBD1 (5 bases). Germline CDR1 MNHEY, CDR2 SMNVEV (reference sequence). V was pared by 7 bases and J by 0 bases, with 15 bases between. CDR3 length: 15 residues. The CDR3 loop is CASTQRGPMNTEAFF. CDR3 nucleotides: TGTGCCAGCACGCAGAGGGGCCCGATGAACACTGAAGCTTTCTTT.

This sequence joins TRBV13 and TRBJ2-1; D is undetermined. The CDR3 consists of 15 residues. V was shortened by 0 bases and J by 4 bases, with 10 bases between the two germline ends. Germline V gene data show CDR1 as PRHDT and CDR2 as FYEKMQ (reference sequence). CDR3 in amino acids: CASSLGTSPYNEQFF. DNA of the CDR3: TGTGCCAGCAGCTTAGGCACATCGCCTTACAATGAGCAGTTCTTC.

Points on this clone: Other DNA sequences from this sample encode an identical CDR3 as well. The chain uses TRBV5-4 and TRBJ2-7; 7 bases map to TRBD2. With V trimmed by 0 bases and J by 4 bases, 1 base remained unmatched. The CDR3 is 13 residues long. Looked up from germline, CDR1 is SGHNT and CDR2 is YYREEE (reference sequence). CDR3 coding DNA: TGTGCCAGCAGCTTGGCTAGCGGATACGAGCAGTACTTC. Translation: CASSLASGYEQYF.

This chain's CDR3 is CASSIVGDSGTNEQFF. CDR3 sequence (DNA): TGTGCCAGTAGTATAGTGGGGGACTCCGGTACAAATGAGCAGTTCTTC. The rearrangement uses TRBV19 and TRBJ2-1; D perhaps matches TRBD2 (6 bases). Per the germline V gene, CDR1 is LNHDA and CDR2 is SQIVND (reference sequence). Trimming took off 1 base at V and 7 bases at J, with 17 bases between the two ends. This CDR3 contains 16 residues.

About this clone itself: Other DNA sequences of this sample code for an identical CDR3. The chain has TRBV7-9 and TRBJ2-7; 9 nucleotides line up with TRBD2. This CDR3 has 12 residues. Germline V CDR1 and CDR2: SEHNR, FQNEAQ (reference sequence). The V and J ends lost 4 bases and 7 bases, in that order; junction bases with no gene match: 2. The CDR3 nucleotides read TGTGCCAGCAGCTCAGGACTAGCGGAGCAGTACTTC. This translates into CASSSGLAEQYF.

The genes are TRBV6-5 and TRBJ2-7; 9 bases match TRBD1. Germline-derived CDR1 and CDR2 are MNHEY and SVGAGI. This CDR3 has 15 amino acids. V lost 2 bases and J lost 6; bases outside the gene matches: 8. DNA for the CDR3: TGTGCCAGCAGTTACGGGACAGGGTCTTTGGGCGAGCAGTACTTC. It is translated as CASSYGTGSLGEQYF.

The rearrangement uses TRBV4-3 and TRBJ1-2; no firm D call. The V gene's germline CDR1 is LGHNA and CDR2 YSLEER. The CDR3 is 13 residues long. The V gene lost 0 bases and the J gene lost 8 bases, with 10 bases spanning the gap. CDR3: CASSQDPGGGYTF. Here the CDR3 DNA reads TGCGCCAGCAGCCAAGACCCGGGAGGGGGCTACACCTTC.

The chain joins TRBV7-3 to TRBJ1-1; unclear D gene. This CDR3 is 16 amino acids long. CDR1 SGHTA and CDR2 FQGTGA come from the germline V gene. Trimming pared 5 bases from V and 0 bases from J, leaving 16 bases between. Here the CDR3 DNA reads TGTGCCAGCAGCCTAGGGAGTGAGGGAATGAACACTGAAGCTTTCTTT. Protein sequence: CASSLGSEGMNTEAFF.

J is TRBJ2-2 and V is TRBV9; D gene unclear. This CDR3 is built from 15 residues. CDR1 is SGDLS and CDR2 is YYNGEE in the germline V gene. V lost 0 bases to trimming and J lost 4 bases, with 10 bases between them. The CDR3 DNA sequence: TGTGCCAGCAGCGTAGAGGCCCTGGGCACCGGGGAGCTGTTTTTT. Its translation: CASSVEALGTGELFF.

This clone has just a few counts. The V and J genes are TRBV29-1 and TRBJ2-5; 9 nucleotides align to TRBD1. The V and J ends lost 4 bases and 4 bases, in that order; junction bases with no gene match: 13. This CDR3 comprises 16 residues. Per germline, CDR1 SQVTM and CDR2 ANQGSEA. Here the CDR3 DNA reads TGCAGCGTTGCCCATTCCGGGACAGGGTATGGAGAGACCCAGTACTTC. Its protein is CSVAHSGTGYGETQYF. Variable domain in full (rest from reference TRBV29-1 and TRBJ2-5): SAVISQKPSRDICQRGTSLTIQCQVDSQVTMMFWYRQQPGQSLTLIATANQGSEATYESGFVIDKFPISRPNLTFSTLTVSNMSPEDSSIYLCSVAHSGTGYGETQYFGPGTRLLVL.

The chain joins TRBV6-1 to TRBJ1-2; D may be TRBD1 (5 bases). V was cut by 0 bases and J by 9 bases, with 17 bases left in between. The CDR3 has 15 amino acids. The germline V gene encodes CDR1 MNHNS and CDR2 SASEGT. As DNA, the CDR3 is TGTGCCAGCAGTGAAGCGCCGGGAGGGGTTACTAGCTACACCTTC. Encoded protein: CASSEAPGGVTSYTF.

This chain joins TRBV6-1 and TRBJ1-2; tentatively, D is TRBD1 (5 bases). The CDR3 is made up of 16 amino acids. Trimming pared 3 bases from V and 6 bases from J, leaving 20 bases between. CDR1 and CDR2 (germline): MNHNS, SASEGT. CDR3 sequence reads: CASSDLGHSWKDGYTF. CDR3 coding DNA: TGTGCCAGCAGTGACCTAGGACATTCGTGGAAGGATGGCTACACCTTC.

The genes are TRBV29-1 and TRBJ2-1, with no clear D. The CDR3 totals 12 residues. CDR1 and CDR2 (germline): SQVTM, ANQGSEA. The ends were cut back, 0 bases at V and 7 bases at J, with 7 bases in the middle. CDR3 residues: CSVEDRGNEQFF. CDR3 in DNA: TGCAGCGTTGAAGATCGTGGTAATGAGCAGTTCTTC.

The rearrangement links TRBV5-6 to TRBJ2-3; the D is unclear. V was cut by 3 bases and J by 2 bases, with 13 bases left in between. The germline V gene has CDR1 SGHDT and CDR2 YYEEEE. The CDR3 covers 15 residues. CDR3 sequence: CASSSLDGNTDTQYF. The CDR3 DNA is TGTGCCAGCAGCTCTCTAGATGGCAACACAGATACGCAGTATTTT.

The table lists this clone with a count of one. The CDR3 loop is CASSYAAGGADTQYF. CDR3 DNA sequence: TGTGCCAGCAGTTACGCTGCGGGGGGCGCAGATACGCAGTATTTT. The rearrangement joins TRBV6-5 to TRBJ2-3, with 8 positions matching TRBD2. The V segment lost 2 bases and the J segment 4 bases; nucleotides outside the gene matches: 5. The CDR3 extends over 15 amino acids. The germline gives CDR1 MNHEY, CDR2 SVGAGI.

V is TRBV29-1 and J is TRBJ2-7; D call uncertain. This CDR3 contains 14 residues. Germline-derived CDR1 and CDR2 are SQVTM and ANQGSEA. Trimming removed 4 bases at V and 2 bases at J, with 15 bases between. The DNA of the CDR3 is TGCAGCGTTGCCCTGGCAGGAAAAGCCTACGAGCAGTACTTC. Its protein is CSVALAGKAYEQYF.

DNA of the CDR3: TGTGCCAGCAGCTTCACCCGACAGGGGGGTAAATATGGCTACACCTTC. It translates to CASSFTRQGGKYGYTF. The rearrangement links TRBV7-9 to TRBJ1-2; 9 nucleotides agree with TRBD1. CDR3 length: 16 residues. With 3 bases clipped from V and 5 bases from J, the junction kept 10 bases outside the gene matches. From germline, CDR1 is SEHNR and CDR2 FQNEAQ (reference sequence).